A selection of T cell receptor beta chains follows, all from one sample in a study. MiXCR, run by TCRdb on the 5' RACE reads, gives a single entry per CDR3 protein. The data hold tens of thousands of distinct CDR3 sequences, with less than 30% observed a single time. Sequenced: tumor-infiltrating Tregs sorted from the breast tumor. All receptors come from a female donor with breast cancer. CDR3s include the opening cysteine and the closing phenylalanine or tryptophan.

V	J	CDR3
TRBV5-1	TRBJ1-6	CASSLVASENSPLHF
TRBV20-1	TRBJ1-5	CSATEQGNQPQHF
TRBV12-3/TRBV12-4	TRBJ2-7	CASSSQGPLYEQYF
TRBV6-6	TRBJ2-7	CASSRTAYEQYF
TRBV20-1	TRBJ2-1	CSARDSQGRFSYNEQFF
TRBV28	TRBJ1-3	CASSPGQPSGNTIYF
TRBV9	TRBJ2-7	CASSEGQGWNYEQYF
TRBV20-1	TRBJ2-7	CSAGQGQSNEQYF
TRBV12-3/TRBV12-4	TRBJ2-1	CASSLGGSGSSYNEQFF
TRBV9	TRBJ2-1	CASSKGLEVNNEQFF
TRBV20-1	TRBJ2-5	CSASPDRDRIPQETQYF
TRBV5-1	TRBJ1-6	CASSFSTGDSPLHF
TRBV29-1	TRBJ2-5	CSVQFRDGQETQYF
TRBV7-9	TRBJ2-3	CASSSGSGQDTQYF
TRBV28	TRBJ2-7	CASSFFGGSLEQYF
TRBV6-2/TRBV6-3	TRBJ1-1	CASSSLLNTEAFF
TRBV28	TRBJ2-5	CASSPIGTGVETQYF
TRBV7-4	TRBJ2-3	CASINFRDPLHTDTQYF
TRBV4-2	TRBJ2-5	CASSQAQGKETQYF
TRBV9	TRBJ1-2	CASSVGLDSDGYGYTF
TRBV12-3/TRBV12-4	TRBJ1-2	CASSPTGGADYGYTF
TRBV4-1	TRBJ1-2	CASSQTRQNYGFTF
TRBV5-1	TRBJ1-1	CASSYDSRGTEAFF